The clone carrying this T cell receptor beta chain appeared a single time. Antigen specificity is unknown. Sequencing was performed with immunoSEQ multiplex PCR; in TCRdb, only in-frame clones are kept and a portion is missing. The data show about 2.3 million clones, more than 85% seen once. The data derive from a study of shared clonotypes between healthy human individuals. Study observations and caveats: Several donors shared approximately 5% of their naive CD4 clonotypes.

The junction had 14 bases not matched to a gene; V was cut back by 7 bases and J by 4 bases. The germline V gene encodes CDR1 MNHEY and CDR2 SMNVEV (reference sequence). CDR3 length equals 16 residues. All of the donors resided in Nashville, Tennessee, and each was a Caucasian adult. The sample consisted of naive CD4+ T cells from PBMCs. Subset given: CD45RA+ positively selected. The gene calls are TRBV27 and TRBJ2-3; 7 bases agree with TRBD2. This sequence originates from a young man in good health. Some clones in this sample may be carry-over from other donors' samples. This chain's CDR3 is CASTLGEGRVADTQYF. The CDR3 nucleotides are TGTGCCAGCACCCTGGGGGAGGGGAGGGTGGCAGATACGCAGTATTTT.